The TCR beta chain described here comes from a study of T cell responses to AZD1222 COVID-19 vaccine. Measured with immunoSEQ multiplex PCR; TCRdb has only the in-frame clones, and not every one. The data contain about 130,000 clones, more than 75% of them singletons. V lost 4 bases and J lost 7; bases outside the gene matches: 12. Looked up from germline, CDR1 is SGHVS and CDR2 is FQNEAQ. The CDR3 consists of 16 residues. Broader study findings: Reports indicate that nearly half of spike-specific TCRs are directed at unmutated variant regions.

A remark on this clone: Its antigen is unknown.

The V and J genes are TRBV7-8 and TRBJ1-5, with 8 nucleotides matching TRBD1. The sequences come from peripheral blood, collected on day 0 of AZD1222 vaccination. The receptor was derived from an adult in good health. Here the CDR3 reads CASSSLRTGLWQPQHF. The CDR3 bases are TGTGCCAGCAGCTCGCTAAGGACAGGGCTTTGGCAGCCCCAGCATTTT.